This entry lists 15 T cell receptor beta chains sequenced from one sample in a study of shared clonotypes between healthy human individuals (dated by TCRdb to 2019 to 2021). Receptor amplification or capture employed the immunoSEQ multiplex PCR assay. What TCRdb holds here is the immuneACCESS table cut down to in-frame rearrangements. Part of the clones is not present; checked against another copy, under half of the missing clones reflect an unresolved V gene, and the others are unexplained. The sample table records roughly 1 million clones; about 75% of these occur just once. The top ten clones comprise 1.5% of the sample. The source material was memory CD4+ T cells sorted from blood. Per the publication, the cell subset or site label means: CD45RA-negative fraction. The receptors here all came from a young man in good health.

This clone has just one count. The rearrangement joins TRBV5-1 to TRBJ1-2; D is undetermined. Germline values: CDR1 SGHRS, CDR2 YFSETQ. The CDR3 runs 14 residues. Trimming left V 2 bases short and J 1 base short, with 9 bases between. The CDR3 nucleotides are TGCGCCAGCAGCTTATCTGCTCATAACTATGGCTACACCTTC. It encodes CASSLSAHNYGYTF.

The chain is built from TRBV7-8 and TRBJ2-1, with a possible D match to TRBD2 (5 bases). Germline CDR1 and CDR2: SGHVS and FQNEAQ. The CDR3 totals 17 residues. V lost 1 base and J 0 bases, leaving 13 bases between the germline ends. The CDR3: CASSLEVRGSSYNEQFF. The CDR3 nucleotides are TGTGCCAGCAGCTTAGAAGTTCGGGGAAGCTCCTACAATGAGCAGTTCTTC.

The V gene is TRBV30, the J gene TRBJ2-7; D is ambiguous. The germline CDR1 and CDR2 sequences are GTSNPN and SVGIG (reference sequence). V lost 5 bases and J 9 bases, leaving 17 bases between the germline ends. CDR3 length equals 12 residues. CDR3 sequence (DNA): TGTGCCTGGGGAGCAAGAGAAAGGGTGCAGTACTTC. This sequence encodes CAWGARERVQYF.

As for this clone: The sample carries other DNA sequences with the same CDR3. V usage is TRBV30 and J usage is TRBJ2-7; D is uncertain. The CDR3 length is 13 residues. Germline lookup yields CDR1 GTSNPN and CDR2 SVGIG (reference sequence). Trimming removed 3 bases at V and 0 bases at J, with 9 bases between. DNA for the CDR3: TGTGCCTGGAGCGCCTGGAGCTCCTACGAGCAGTACTTC. It codes for CAWSAWSSYEQYF.

This clone was counted a single time. A read error is the likely source, as a far larger clone sits one nucleotide away. The same CDR3 also results from other DNA sequences found in this sample. The rearrangement joins TRBV6-5 to TRBJ2-3; 7 bases match TRBD2. The CDR3 contains 13 residues. V was pared by 5 bases and J by 1 base, with 0 bases of the junction left unmatched. Germline CDR1 reads MNHEY; CDR2 reads SVGAGI. CDR3 residues: CASSRGGTDTQYF. The CDR3 region has the DNA TGTGCCAGCAGTCGGGGGGGCACAGATACGCAGTATTTT.

This clone was counted once. V and J are TRBV4-3 and TRBJ2-1; 7 bases line up with TRBD1. J gave up 4 bases and V 0 bases, and 9 bases lay outside the gene matches. Germline lookup yields CDR1 LGHNA and CDR2 YSLEER. The CDR3 extends over 17 amino acids. The CDR3 here is CASSQDLGDRVYNEQFF. Here the CDR3 DNA reads TGCGCCAGCAGCCAAGATCTTGGTGACAGGGTATACAATGAGCAGTTCTTC.

CDR3 protein: CATSRVRVAGGNEQFF. Written as DNA, the CDR3 is TGTGCCACCAGCAGAGTCAGGGTAGCGGGTGGCAATGAGCAGTTCTTC. This chain links TRBV15 with TRBJ2-1, with 7 bases aligning to TRBD2. The J segment lost 6 bases and the V segment lost 1 base, leaving 9 bases of the junction unmatched. The CDR3 totals 16 residues. Germline CDR1 is LNHNV and CDR2 is YYDKDF (reference sequence).

The V call is TRBV4-1, the J call TRBJ2-3, with a weak D call TRBD2 (5 bases). V was pared by 6 bases and J by 0 bases, with 13 bases between. This CDR3 contains 15 residues. CDR1 and CDR2 from the germline V gene are MGHRA and YSYEKL. The CDR3 DNA is TGCGCCAGCAGTGCGGACGACTATAGCACAGATACGCAGTATTTT. Translation gives CASSADDYSTDTQYF.

This clone has just one count. V and J are TRBV14 and TRBJ2-7, with D uncertain. V was shortened by 1 base and J by 1 base, with 11 bases between the two germline ends. CDR3 length equals 15 residues. Germline V gene sequence: CDR1 SGHDN, CDR2 FVKESK. Here the CDR3 DNA reads TGTGCCAGCAGCCAAGCTCTGGGAAGGTCCTACGAGCAGTACTTC. Its protein product is CASSQALGRSYEQYF.

The chain combines TRBV18 with TRBJ2-2; D perhaps matches TRBD2 (5 bases). The CDR3 has 15 residues. The V and J ends lost 3 bases and 6 bases respectively, with 14 bases between them. CDR1 and CDR2 from the germline V gene are KGHSH and LQKENI. CDR3 nucleotides: TGTGCCAGCTCACCGCAGAGGGATAGGGCCGGGGAGCTGTTTTTT. Protein product: CASSPQRDRAGELFF.

V gene TRBV5-4 combines with J gene TRBJ2-5, with 7 positions matching TRBD1. The CDR3 is 15 residues long. Germline CDR1 is SGHNT and CDR2 is YYREEE (reference sequence). With 4 bases clipped from V and 5 bases from J, the junction kept 11 bases outside the gene matches. The CDR3 loop reads CASSIGSQGVETQYF. The DNA for the CDR3 is TGTGCCAGCAGCATTGGATCTCAGGGGGTGGAGACCCAGTACTTC.

The chain recombines TRBV2 with TRBJ1-4; D not resolved. This CDR3 has 16 amino acids. V lost 2 bases and J lost 1, with 11 bases in between. The germline V gene has CDR1 SNHLY and CDR2 FYNNEI. The CDR3 loop reads CASSELRVRTNEKLFF. DNA for the CDR3: TGTGCCAGCAGTGAACTCCGGGTTAGAACTAATGAAAAACTGTTTTTT. Variable domain in full (rest from reference TRBV2 and TRBJ1-4): EPEVTQTPSHQVTQMGQEVILRCVPISNHLYFYWYRQILGQKVEFLVSFYNNEISEKSEIFDDQFSVERPDGSNFTLKIRSTKLEDSAMYFCASSELRVRTNEKLFFGSGTQLSVL.

This chain joins TRBV5-1 and TRBJ2-3; weak D call: TRBD1 (5 bases). Germline lookup yields CDR1 SGHRS and CDR2 YFSETQ. The ends were cut back, 0 bases at V and 2 bases at J, with 13 bases in the middle. The CDR3 is made up of 16 amino acids. CDR3 sequence: CASSLARKGYTDTQYF. CDR3 coding DNA: TGCGCCAGCAGCTTGGCTAGAAAGGGGTACACAGATACGCAGTATTTT.

The table lists this clone with a few counts. The chain links TRBV5-4 to TRBJ1-5, with a weak D call TRBD1 (5 bases). The length of the CDR3 is 15 residues. The ends were cut back, 4 bases at V and 0 bases at J, with 11 bases in the middle. CDR1 is SGHNT, CDR2 YYREEE, per germline (reference sequence). CDR3 residues: CASSDGHLSNQPQHF. CDR3 sequence (DNA): TGTGCCAGCAGCGACGGACACCTTAGCAATCAGCCCCAGCATTTT.

The chain is built from TRBV18 and TRBJ2-5; 10 positions agree with TRBD2. V lost 6 bases, J lost 1 base, and 2 bases stayed unmatched. CDR1 and CDR2 (germline): KGHSH, LQKENI. The CDR3 is 14 amino acids. The CDR3 nucleotides are TGTGCCAGCTCTCGGACTAGCGGCCAAGAGACCCAGTACTTC. Its translation is CASSRTSGQETQYF. The entire variable domain, with the rest obtained from reference TRBV18 and TRBJ2-5, is as follows: NAGVMQNPRHLVRRRGQEARLRCSPMKGHSHVYWYRQLPEEGLKFMVYLQKENIIDESGMPKERFSAEFPKEGPSILRIQQVVRGDSAAYFCASSRTSGQETQYFGPGTRLLVL.